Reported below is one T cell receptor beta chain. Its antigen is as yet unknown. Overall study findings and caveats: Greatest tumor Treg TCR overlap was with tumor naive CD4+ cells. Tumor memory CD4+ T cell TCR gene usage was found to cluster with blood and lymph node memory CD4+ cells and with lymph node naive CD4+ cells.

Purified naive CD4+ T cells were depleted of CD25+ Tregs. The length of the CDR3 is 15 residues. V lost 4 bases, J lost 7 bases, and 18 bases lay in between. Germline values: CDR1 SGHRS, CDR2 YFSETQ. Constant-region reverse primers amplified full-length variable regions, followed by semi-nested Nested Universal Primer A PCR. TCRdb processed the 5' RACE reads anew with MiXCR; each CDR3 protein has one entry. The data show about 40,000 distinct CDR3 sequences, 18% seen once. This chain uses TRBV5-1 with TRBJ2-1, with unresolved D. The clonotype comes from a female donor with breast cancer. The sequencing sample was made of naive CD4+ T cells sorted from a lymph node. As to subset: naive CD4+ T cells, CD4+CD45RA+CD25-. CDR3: CASSGIAKVGNEQFF. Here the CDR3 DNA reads TGCGCCAGCAGCGGTATCGCAAAGGTTGGGAATGAGCAGTTCTTC.